This T cell receptor (beta chain) was retrieved from a study of blood T cell repertoires in COVID-19. Across the whole study: Sample material is recorded as cDNA or gDNA derived from T cells, B-cell-depleted T cells, or PBMCs.

Each participant's cohort was designated according to participant-reported clinical history. TCRdb's copy holds only in-frame clones and misses some; the assay was immunoSEQ multiplex PCR. Altogether 200,000 or so clones are present, about 86% being singletons, with the ten largest covering around 7%. This TCR was recovered from a middle-aged man who had recovered from COVID-19. Sequencing was performed on PBMCs or T cells enriched from blood (not recorded which).

The CDR3 spells CASSLVGSGYTEAFF. In DNA, the CDR3 is TGTGCCAGCAGCTTAGTGGGTAGCGGATACACTGAAGCTTTCTTT. This chain links TRBV7-2 with TRBJ1-1; D unresolved. Trimming stripped 1 base from V and 3 bases from J, with 12 bases between. CDR3 length equals 15 residues. CDR1 SGHTA and CDR2 FQGNSA come from the germline V gene.